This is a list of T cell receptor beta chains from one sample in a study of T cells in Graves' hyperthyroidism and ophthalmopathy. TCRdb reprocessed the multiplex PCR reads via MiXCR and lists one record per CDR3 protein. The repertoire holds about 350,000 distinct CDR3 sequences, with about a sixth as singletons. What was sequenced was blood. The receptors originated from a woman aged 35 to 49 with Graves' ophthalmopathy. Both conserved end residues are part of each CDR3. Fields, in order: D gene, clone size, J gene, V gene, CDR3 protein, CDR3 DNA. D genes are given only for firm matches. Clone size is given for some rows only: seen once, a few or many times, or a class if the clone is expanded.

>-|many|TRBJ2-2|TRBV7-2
CASSFGRRDTGELFF
TGTGCCAGCAGCTTTGGGCGCCGCGACACCGGGGAGCTGTTTTTT
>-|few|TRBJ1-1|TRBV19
CASNLLDGHTEAFF
TGTGCCAGTAATTTATTGGACGGTCACACTGAAGCTTTCTTT
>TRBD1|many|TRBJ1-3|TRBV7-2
CASSSGDSSGNTIYF
TGTGCCAGCAGCTCTGGGGACAGTTCTGGAAACACCATATATTTT
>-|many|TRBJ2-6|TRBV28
CASSLRLGGRRANVLTF
TGTGCCAGCAGTTTAAGGTTAGGGGGTAGAAGGGCCAACGTCCTGACTTTC
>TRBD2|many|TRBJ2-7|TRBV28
CASTLETSVGKYEQYF
TGTGCCAGCACCCTGGAGACTAGCGTTGGGAAATACGAGCAGTACTTC
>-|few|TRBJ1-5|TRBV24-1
CATSDLLSGGSTYSNQPQHF
TGTGCCACCAGTGATTTGCTGAGTGGTGGCAGCACTTATAGCAATCAGCCCCAGCATTTT
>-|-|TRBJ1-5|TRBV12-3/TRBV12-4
CASSLEGKRNQPQHF
TGTGCCAGCAGTTTAGAGGGGAAGCGTAATCAGCCCCAGCATTTT
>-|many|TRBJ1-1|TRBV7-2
CASSLGRGVEAFF
TGTGCCAGCAGCTTAGGGCGAGGGGTCGAAGCTTTCTTT
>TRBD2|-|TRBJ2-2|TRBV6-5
CASSYSPSGKVELFF
TGTGCCAGCAGTTACTCTCCTAGCGGGAAGGTGGAGCTGTTTTTT
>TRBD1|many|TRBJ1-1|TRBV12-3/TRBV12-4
CASRRGQGAVTEAFF
TGTGCCAGCAGGAGGGGACAGGGGGCGGTAACTGAAGCTTTCTTT
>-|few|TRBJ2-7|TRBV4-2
CASSQVRASYEQYF
TGTGCCAGCAGCCAAGTGCGGGCCTCCTACGAGCAGTACTTC
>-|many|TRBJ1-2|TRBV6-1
CASSSGTRVYGYTF
TGTGCCAGCAGCTCCGGGACCCGTGTATATGGCTACACCTTC
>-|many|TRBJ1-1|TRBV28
CASSFPWTEAFF
TGTGCCAGCAGTTTTCCCTGGACTGAAGCTTTCTTT
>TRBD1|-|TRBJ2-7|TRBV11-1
CASSPPLGQGTYEQYF
TGTGCCAGCAGCCCACCCCTTGGACAGGGGACCTACGAGCAGTACTTC
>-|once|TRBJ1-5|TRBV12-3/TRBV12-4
CASTLTVGQPQHF
TGTGCCAGCACCCTCACGGTTGGTCAGCCCCAGCATTTT
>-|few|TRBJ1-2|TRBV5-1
CASSSDGPSYGYTF
TGCGCCAGCAGCTCCGACGGGCCCTCCTATGGCTACACCTTC
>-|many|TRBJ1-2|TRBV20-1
CSALGGGPNYGYTF
TGCAGTGCCCTGGGCGGGGGTCCAAACTATGGCTACACCTTC
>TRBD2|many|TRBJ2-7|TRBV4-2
CASSQDRLAREQYF
TGTGCCAGCAGCCAAGATCGACTAGCGCGCGAGCAGTACTTC
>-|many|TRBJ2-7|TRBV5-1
CAGSNGRGAIYEQYF
TGCGCCGGCAGCAACGGCCGAGGGGCGATCTACGAGCAGTACTTC
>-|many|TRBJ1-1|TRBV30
CAWSVGGNTEAFF
TGTGCCTGGAGTGTTGGCGGTAACACTGAAGCTTTCTTT
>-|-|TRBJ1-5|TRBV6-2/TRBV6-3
CARGGGAGQPQHF
TGTGCCAGGGGGGGGGGGGCAGGCCAGCCCCAGCATTTT
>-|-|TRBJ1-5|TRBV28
CASSQDWLSNQPQHF
TGTGCCAGCAGTCAAGACTGGCTTAGCAATCAGCCCCAGCATTTT
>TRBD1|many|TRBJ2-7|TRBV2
CASSGQAAYEQYF
TGTGCCAGCAGCGGACAGGCCGCCTACGAGCAGTACTTC
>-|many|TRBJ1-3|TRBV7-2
CASSPGSTGNTIYF
TGTGCCAGCAGCCCAGGGTCTACTGGAAACACCATATATTTT
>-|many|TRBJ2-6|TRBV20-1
CSAYNPGANVLTF
TGCAGTGCTTATAACCCTGGGGCCAACGTCCTGACTTTC
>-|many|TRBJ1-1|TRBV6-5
CASSYIGGRGTEAFF
TGTGCCAGCAGTTACATCGGGGGGCGGGGAACTGAAGCTTTCTTT
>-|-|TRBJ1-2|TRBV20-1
CSTQSLAPYGYTF
TGCAGTACACAGTCACTGGCCCCCTATGGCTACACCTTC
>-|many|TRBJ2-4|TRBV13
CASSKTGLKVDKNIQYF
TGTGCCAGCAGCAAAACAGGTTTAAAGGTTGACAAAAACATTCAGTACTTC
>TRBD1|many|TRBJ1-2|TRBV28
CASRQEGARVYGYTF
TGTGCCAGCAGACAAGAGGGGGCGCGTGTCTATGGCTACACCTTC
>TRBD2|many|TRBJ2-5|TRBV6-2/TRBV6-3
CASSSTDRTSGRAGETQYF
TGTGCCAGCAGTTCCACCGACCGGACTAGCGGGAGGGCCGGTGAGACCCAGTACTTC
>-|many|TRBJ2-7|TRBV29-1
CSVEEPGHRYEQYF
TGCAGCGTTGAAGAACCGGGACACCGATACGAGCAGTACTTC
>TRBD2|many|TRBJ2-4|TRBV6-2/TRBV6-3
CASSPLVGGVAKNIQYF
TGTGCCAGCAGCCCCCTCGTTGGGGGGGTGGCCAAAAACATTCAGTACTTC
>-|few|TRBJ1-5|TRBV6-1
CASLGGNQPQHF
TGTGCCAGCTTGGGGGGGAATCAGCCCCAGCATTTT
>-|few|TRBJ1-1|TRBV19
CASSIGGTLFTEAFF
TGTGCCAGTAGTATAGGGGGGACCCTCTTTACTGAAGCTTTCTTT
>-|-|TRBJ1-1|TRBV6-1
CASKGRVTEAFF
TGTGCCAGCAAGGGGAGGGTGACTGAAGCTTTCTTT
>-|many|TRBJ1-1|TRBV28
CASSPTGKPGWTEAFF
TGTGCCAGCAGCCCTACAGGGAAACCCGGATGGACTGAAGCTTTCTTT
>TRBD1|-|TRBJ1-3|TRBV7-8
CASSLTGASGNTIYF
TGTGCCAGCAGCCTAACAGGGGCCTCTGGAAACACCATATATTTT
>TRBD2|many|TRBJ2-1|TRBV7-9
CASSFLAGYSNEQFF
TGTGCCAGCAGCTTTCTAGCGGGATATAGCAATGAGCAGTTCTTC
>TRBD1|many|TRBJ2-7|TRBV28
CASIPVRDRGHEQYF
TGTGCCAGCATCCCCGTCCGGGACAGGGGGCACGAGCAGTACTTC
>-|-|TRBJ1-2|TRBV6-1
CASSEFRAAGYTF
TGTGCCAGCAGTGAATTCAGGGCTGCTGGCTACACCTTC
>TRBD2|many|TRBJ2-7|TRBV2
CASSQRESVYEQYF
TGTGCCAGCAGCCAGCGGGAGTCTGTATACGAGCAGTACTTC
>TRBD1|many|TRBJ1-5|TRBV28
CASTMTGGSLPQHF
TGTGCCAGCACTATGACAGGGGGCAGTTTGCCCCAGCATTTT
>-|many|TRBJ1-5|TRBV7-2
CASSLVQGSNQPQHF
TGTGCCAGCAGCTTAGTTCAAGGGAGTAATCAGCCCCAGCATTTT
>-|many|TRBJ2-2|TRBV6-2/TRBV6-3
CASSITGPGNTGELFF
TGTGCCAGCAGTATAACAGGACCCGGGAACACCGGGGAGCTGTTTTTT
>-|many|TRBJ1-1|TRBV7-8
CASSLLGVNTEAFF
TGTGCCAGCAGCTTACTTGGCGTGAACACTGAAGCTTTCTTT
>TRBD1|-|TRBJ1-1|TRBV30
CAWRGRGCTTEAFF
TGTGCCTGGAGGGGCAGGGGGTGTACCACTGAAGCTTTCTTT
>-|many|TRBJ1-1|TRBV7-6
CASSLAPARATEAFF
TGTGCCAGCAGCTTAGCGCCAGCCCGGGCCACTGAAGCTTTCTTT
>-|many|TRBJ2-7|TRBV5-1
CASSLGALEQYF
TGCGCCAGCAGCTTAGGGGCTCTCGAGCAGTACTTC
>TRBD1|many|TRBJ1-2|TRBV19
CASSRQGRGGYTF
TGTGCCAGTAGTAGACAGGGGAGAGGAGGCTACACCTTC
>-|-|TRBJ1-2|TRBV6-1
CASSAPQGLNYGYTF
TGTGCCAGCAGTGCCCCTCAGGGGTTGAACTATGGCTACACCTTC
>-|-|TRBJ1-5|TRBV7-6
CASSTVGLGQPQHF
TGTGCCAGCAGCACCGTGGGGTTAGGTCAGCCCCAGCATTTT
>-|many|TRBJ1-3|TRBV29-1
CSVERGPGNTIYF
TGCAGCGTTGAACGGGGGCCTGGAAACACCATATATTTT
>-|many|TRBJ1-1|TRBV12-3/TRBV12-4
CASSSRQNTEAFF
TGTGCCAGCAGTTCCCGACAGAACACTGAAGCTTTCTTT
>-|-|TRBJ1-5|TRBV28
CASSSRTPWGQPQHF
TGTGCCAGCAGCTCCCGGACGCCTTGGGGTCAGCCCCAGCATTTT
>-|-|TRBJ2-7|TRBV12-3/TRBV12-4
CASSLGLVLYEQYF
TGTGCCAGCAGTTTGGGGCTGGTTTTGTACGAGCAGTACTTC